The 29 T cell receptor beta chains below were found in one sample sequenced in a study of long-term antiretroviral therapy in people with HIV. immunoSEQ v3.0 was run at survey level. The method was immunoSEQ multiplex PCR; TCRdb's version includes in-frame clones alone and lacks a portion of them. The sample lists more than 35,000 clones, roughly 94% occurring once. The input for sequencing was unsorted PBMCs, taken 4.1 years after starting antiretroviral therapy. Receptors were obtained from a woman aged 50 to 60 with HIV.

The chain uses TRBV5-8 and TRBJ1-1, with 9 bases that match TRBD1. J was trimmed by 1 base and V by 3 bases; bases with no gene match: 1. The CDR3 covers 14 residues. Looked up from germline, CDR1 is SGHTS and CDR2 is YDEGEE. CDR3 coding DNA: TGTGCCAGCAGCTCGGGACAGGGGAACACTGAAGCTTTCTTT. This translates into CASSSGQGNTEAFF.

This chain's CDR3 is CASSPRGDRESTQYF. For the CDR3, the DNA is TGTGCCAGCAGCCCAAGGGGGGACAGGGAATCGACCCAGTACTTC. The chain links TRBV9 to TRBJ2-5, with 9 bases matching TRBD1. The length of the CDR3 is 15 residues. Germline trimming cut 4 bases from V and 7 bases from J; bases unmatched to any gene: 11. The germline V gene encodes CDR1 SGDLS and CDR2 YYNGEE. The complete variable domain, with remaining parts taken from reference TRBV9 and TRBJ2-5, reads DSGVTQTPKHLITATGQRVTLRCSPRSGDLSVYWYQQSLDQGLQFLIQYYNGEERAKGNILERFSAQQFPDLHSELNLSSLELGDSALYFCASSPRGDRESTQYFGPGTRLLVL.

This chain links TRBV19 with TRBJ1-1; a possible D gene is TRBD1 (6 bases). The CDR3 extends over 14 amino acids. Germline CDR1 and CDR2: LNHDA and SQIVND (reference sequence). V lost 5 bases and J lost 1, with 11 bases in between. The CDR3 region is CASSYRVGNTEAFF. CDR3 DNA sequence: TGTGCCAGTAGTTACAGGGTGGGGAACACTGAAGCTTTCTTT.

This sequence joins TRBV11-3 and TRBJ2-5; TRBD2 agrees at 14 bases. Germline CDR1 and CDR2: SGHNT and YENEEA. CDR3 length: 16 amino acids. V lost 5 bases and J lost 5; bases outside the gene matches: 7. This CDR3 is CASSQGTSGGRETQYF. The CDR3 DNA follows: TGTGCCAGCAGCCAGGGGACTAGCGGGGGTAGGGAGACCCAGTACTTC. Based on the CDR3 plus reference TRBV11-3 and TRBJ2-5, the full variable domain is EAGVVQSPRYKIIEKKQPVAFWCNPISGHNTLYWYLQNLGQGPELLIRYENEEAVDDSQLPKDRFSAERLKGVDSTLKIQPAELGDSAVYLCASSQGTSGGRETQYFGPGTRLLVL.

CDR3 in DNA: TGTGCCAGTAGTAATTCGGGGGGGAGGACTGAAGCTTTCTTT. Translation: CASSNSGGRTEAFF. The gene calls are TRBV19 and TRBJ1-1, with D possibly being TRBD1 (5 bases). Germline V CDR1 and CDR2: LNHDA, SQIVND (reference sequence). The CDR3 is 14 residues long. V was pared by 4 bases and J by 5 bases, with 14 bases between.

The V and J genes are TRBV7-3 and TRBJ1-1; no firm D call. This CDR3 is built from 13 residues. Germline CDR1 SGHTA, CDR2 FQGTGA. V was clipped by 0 bases and J by 4 bases, with 6 bases between them. The CDR3 DNA reads TGTGCCAGCAGCTTAACCCTGGGCACTGAAGCTTTCTTT. Protein sequence: CASSLTLGTEAFF.

The chain uses TRBV5-1 and TRBJ1-1, with 10 bases matching TRBD1. V shed 4 bases and J 6 bases; nucleotides not matched to a gene: 12. This CDR3 comprises 16 residues. The germline V gene has CDR1 SGHRS and CDR2 YFSETQ. Written as DNA, the CDR3 is TGCGCCAGCAGCCTGATGGACAGGGGGGATTGGGCTGAAGCTTTCTTT. As protein: CASSLMDRGDWAEAFF. The entire variable domain, with the rest obtained from reference TRBV5-1 and TRBJ1-1, is as follows: KAGVTQTPRYLIKTRGQQVTLSCSPISGHRSVSWYQQTPGQGLQFLFEYFSETQRNKGNFPGRFSGRQFSNSRSEMNVSTLELGDSALYLCASSLMDRGDWAEAFFGQGTRLTVV.

This chain connects TRBV7-2 to TRBJ2-5; 8 nucleotides align to TRBD2. TRBJ2-7 matches the DNA end more closely, so the J call is doubtful. This CDR3 spans 16 amino acids. The germline gives CDR1 SGHTA, CDR2 FQGNSA. The CDR3 coding sequence is TGTGCCAGCAGCTTAGCCCCTTGGCGGGGGGCGGTCGAGCAGTACTTC. Its translation: CASSLAPWRGAVEQYF.

The chain has TRBV13 and TRBJ1-2; 7 bases match TRBD1. The CDR3 has 12 amino acids. CDR1 and CDR2 from the germline V gene are PRHDT and FYEKMQ (reference sequence). V trimming: 5 bases; J trimming: 4 bases; junction bases outside the gene matches: 1. This CDR3 reads CASSAGGYGYTF. DNA for the CDR3: TGTGCCAGCAGCGCAGGGGGCTATGGCTACACCTTC. Full variable domain (rest looked up from reference TRBV13 and TRBJ1-2): AAGVIQSPRHLIKEKRETATLKCYPIPRHDTVYWYQQGPGQDPQFLISFYEKMQSDKGSIPDRFSAQQFSDYHSELNMSSLELGDSALYFCASSAGGYGYTFGSGTRLTVV.

The rearrangement joins TRBV25-1 to TRBJ2-3, with D possibly TRBD1 on 5 matching bases. Trimming pared 8 bases from V and 2 bases from J, leaving 11 bases between. Germline lookup yields CDR1 MGHDK and CDR2 SYGVNS. The CDR3 has 13 amino acids. The DNA of the CDR3 is TGTGCCAGCGGCTCTGGGGCCACAGATACGCAGTATTTT. Amino acid sequence: CASGSGATDTQYF.

V is TRBV30 and J is TRBJ2-3; D may be TRBD1 or TRBD2 (5 bases each). CDR1 is GTSNPN and CDR2 is SVGIG in the germline V gene (reference sequence). Trimming pared 3 bases from V and 2 bases from J, leaving 12 bases between. The CDR3 is 14 amino acids. The CDR3 protein is CAWSPGLDTDTQYF. The CDR3 nucleotides are TGTGCCTGGAGCCCGGGGCTCGACACAGATACGCAGTATTTT.

The chain has TRBV4-2 and TRBJ2-7; possibly TRBD2 for D (5 bases). Germline CDR1 and CDR2: LGHNA and YNFKEQ. Trimming pared 1 base from V and 2 bases from J, leaving 12 bases between. CDR3 size: 15 residues. In DNA form, the CDR3 reads TGTGCCAGCAGCCAAGGAGGAGGAGCACCCTACGAGCAGTACTTC. Its translation is CASSQGGGAPYEQYF.

This sequence joins TRBV6-5 and TRBJ1-1; 7 positions agree with TRBD1. Germline V gene lookup returns CDR1 MNHEY and CDR2 SVGAGI. The CDR3 sequence is 15 residues long. V gave up 4 bases and J gave up 0 bases; unmatched junction bases: 5. In DNA form, the CDR3 reads TGTGCCAGCAGTTCCCCGACAGGGATGAACACTGAAGCTTTCTTT. Amino acids: CASSSPTGMNTEAFF.

V gene TRBV6-5 combines with J gene TRBJ1-2; D not resolved. The germline CDR1 and CDR2 sequences are MNHEY and SVGAGI. This CDR3 has 13 residues. V dropped 2 bases and J dropped 3 bases, with 7 bases sitting between them. The CDR3 here is CASSYGGDYGYTF. DNA of the CDR3: TGTGCCAGCAGTTACGGCGGGGACTATGGCTACACCTTC.

The chain has TRBV7-3 and TRBJ2-2, with 10 bases fitting TRBD1. This CDR3 has 18 residues. Germline lookup yields CDR1 SGHTA and CDR2 FQGTGA. Trimming took 1 base from V and 5 from J; bases not matched to a gene: 10. The DNA for the CDR3 is TGTGCCAGCAGCTTAAGGGCAAGTGACAGGGGGCATACCGGGGAGCTGTTTTTT. Its translation: CASSLRASDRGHTGELFF.

This chain connects TRBV5-1 to TRBJ2-2; TRBD1 matches at 7 bases. V shed 4 bases and J 0 bases; nucleotides not matched to a gene: 6. This CDR3 has 16 amino acids. The germline V gene has CDR1 SGHRS and CDR2 YFSETQ. The DNA of the CDR3 is TGCGCCAGCAGCCTTACCAGGGGGTCGAACACCGGGGAGCTGTTTTTT. Protein: CASSLTRGSNTGELFF.

V and J are TRBV11-2 and TRBJ2-1, with 8 bases matching TRBD2. Germline V lookup: CDR1 SGHAT, CDR2 FQNNGV. The CDR3 loop spans 15 amino acids. Trimming at V came to 6 bases and at J to 9 bases, leaving 13 bases not matched to a gene. The CDR3 reads CASSSGTRALGEQFF. The CDR3 coding sequence is TGTGCCAGCAGTTCCGGGACTAGGGCCCTTGGTGAGCAGTTCTTC.

The chain joins TRBV7-9 to TRBJ1-2, with 7 bases that match TRBD1. The CDR3 loop spans 15 amino acids. Germline CDR1 reads SEHNR; CDR2 reads FQNEAQ (reference sequence). V was clipped by 5 bases and J by 2 bases; unmatched bases: 8. The CDR3 reads CASSPGTARNYGYTF. The CDR3 coding sequence is TGTGCCAGCAGCCCCGGGACAGCCAGAAACTATGGCTACACCTTC.

Only a few counts were recorded for this clone. The chain employs TRBV7-9 and TRBJ1-5; no clear D gene. Between the trimmed V and J ends, which lost 1 base and 8 bases, there was a span of 6 bases. Germline-derived CDR1 and CDR2 are SEHNR and FQNEAQ (reference sequence). The CDR3 is 12 amino acids. The CDR3 is CASSLEAEPQHF. CDR3 coding DNA: TGTGCCAGCAGCTTAGAGGCCGAGCCCCAGCATTTT.

This clone was seen a single time. The genes are TRBV5-6 and TRBJ1-3; TRBD1 might be the D (5 bases). Germline V gene sequence: CDR1 SGHDT, CDR2 YYEEEE. This CDR3 contains 14 residues. V was cut by 4 bases and J by 7 bases, with 15 bases left in between. The CDR3 spells CASSLGRTGNTIYF. The CDR3 nucleotides read TGTGCCAGCAGCCTGGGACGCACCGGGAACACCATATATTTT.

V and J are TRBV5-1 and TRBJ2-3; 8 nucleotides align to TRBD1. Trimming at V came to 4 bases and at J to 4 bases, leaving 8 bases not matched to a gene. Germline assignment: CDR1 SGHRS and CDR2 YFSETQ. The CDR3 sequence is 15 residues long. The CDR3 is CASSGGQGSPDTQYF. CDR3 DNA: TGCGCCAGCAGCGGCGGACAGGGTTCACCAGATACGCAGTATTTT.

V is TRBV2 and J is TRBJ2-5; D is unclear. Germline V gene lookup returns CDR1 SNHLY and CDR2 FYNNEI. This CDR3 has 12 residues. V lost 4 bases, J lost 4 bases, and 7 bases lay in between. The CDR3 spells CASSVTRETQYF. The CDR3 nucleotides read TGTGCCAGCAGTGTTACGCGAGAGACCCAGTACTTC.

V and J are TRBV19 and TRBJ1-2; 7 bases align to TRBD1. The germline CDR1 and CDR2 sequences are LNHDA and SQIVND (reference sequence). V gave up 4 bases and J gave up 2 bases; unmatched junction bases: 7. The CDR3 extends over 15 amino acids. CDR3 amino acids: CASSNQGEDNYGYTF. Here the CDR3 DNA reads TGTGCCAGTAGTAATCAGGGGGAAGACAACTATGGCTACACCTTC.

This chain connects TRBV27 to TRBJ2-7; 11 bases match TRBD2. Looked up from germline, CDR1 is MNHEY and CDR2 is SMNVEV (reference sequence). The CDR3 contains 14 residues. V dropped 5 bases and J dropped 3; count of bases not matched to a gene: 3. CDR3 residues: CASSHSGGDYEQYF. As DNA, the CDR3 is TGTGCCAGCAGTCATAGCGGGGGGGACTACGAGCAGTACTTC.

This clone was recorded only once. J is TRBJ1-1 and V is TRBV29-1; no firm D call. The CDR3 contains 13 residues. Per the germline V gene, CDR1 is SQVTM and CDR2 is ANQGSEA. Trimming pared 4 bases from V and 0 bases from J, leaving 9 bases between. CDR3 DNA sequence: TGCAGCGTTGCCATAAGCATGAACACTGAAGCTTTCTTT. Protein product: CSVAISMNTEAFF.

The rearrangement uses TRBV11-2 and TRBJ2-7, with TRBD2 matching 13 bases. The CDR3 length is 14 residues. From germline, CDR1 is SGHAT and CDR2 FQNNGV. J lost 6 bases, V lost 4 bases, and 3 bases had no gene match. DNA for the CDR3: TGTGCCAGCAGCTATACTAGCGGGGGGGGCGAGCAGTACTTC. The encoded protein is CASSYTSGGGEQYF.

The V call is TRBV25-1, the J call TRBJ1-2, with D unresolved. Germline V gene lookup returns CDR1 MGHDK and CDR2 SYGVNS. The CDR3 runs to 15 residues. The V end lost 0 bases, the J end lost 8 bases, and 16 bases lay between the germline ends. The CDR3 DNA reads TGTGCCAGCAGTGAATATGCAGAAGAACCCCGCGGCTACACCTTC. Protein: CASSEYAEEPRGYTF.

J is TRBJ2-3 and V is TRBV4-1, with D hard to call. The CDR3 is 15 residues long. Germline CDR1 is MGHRA and CDR2 is YSYEKL. V was shortened by 4 bases and J by 2 bases, with 13 bases between the two germline ends. The DNA for the CDR3 is TGCGCCAGCAGCCTTCGACACGTATTCACAGATACGCAGTATTTT. This translates into CASSLRHVFTDTQYF.

This chain connects TRBV10-3 to TRBJ1-2; 8 nucleotides line up with TRBD1. Germline-derived CDR1 and CDR2 are ENHRY and SYGVKD. The CDR3 consists of 15 residues. J lost 12 bases, V lost 5 bases, and 17 bases had no gene match. CDR3 protein: CAISRGQGQGVADTF. The DNA of the CDR3 is TGTGCCATCAGTCGAGGTCAAGGACAGGGCGTGGCGGACACCTTC.